This T cell receptor (beta chain) was profiled in a study of cytotoxic CD8 clonotypes in ibrutinib-treated CLL (dated by TCRdb to the early 2020s). Regarding the research as a whole: The cohort had over ten relapsed/refractory and roughly 14 treatment-naive patients; roughly 17 were IGHV unmutated. Partial responses were observed in roughly 24 patients and complete responses in 2; after a median follow-up of about 69 months, remission was maintained in roughly 15 patients and progression was observed in some twelve. Response samples were obtained after a median of around 11 months of treatment, with a range of about 6 to 36 months. An average of roughly 250,000 productive templates and 94,082 productive rearrangements was obtained per sample. Of the roughly 86 participants in the trial, about two dozen had longitudinal samples available. Cryopreserved peripheral blood mononuclear cells were collected before treatment, at response, and at either disease progression or sustained remission. All remission and progressive disease samples were collected while patients were still receiving ibrutinib. The research as a whole found: Public clonotypes were rare and either shrank or stayed stable during treatment, and the rise in clonality at ibrutinib response reflected expansion of private clonotypes. Baseline clonality was found to be higher than that of age-matched healthy donors and was strongly correlated with circulating CD8+ T-cell counts. Sustained-remission and progressing patients did not have matched sampling times, and lymph node repertoires were not examined. Clonality increased at ibrutinib response, stayed stable in sustained remission, and fell back toward baseline at progression.

Concerning this clone: The antigen it recognizes is unknown. No base quality information exists; no much larger clone differs at one position.

The sample's time point label, in plain terms: progressive disease on ibrutinib. For TCR beta library preparation, 1.5 to 2 micrograms of genomic DNA were extracted from the cryopreserved PBMCs. Longitudinal blood samples from CLL patients on ibrutinib monotherapy underwent high-throughput TCR beta sequencing. The patients were enrolled in a single-center, open-label phase 2 trial of ibrutinib monotherapy. The goal of deep resolution MiSeq sequencing was a depth between 1 in 1 million and 1 in 200,000 T cells, and coverage averaged 10x per clonotype. The immunoSEQ hsTCRB Kit was used to generate TCR beta libraries. As for how the authors treated the data: Data were analyzed with ImmunoSEQ Data Assistant and ImmunoSEQ Analyzer, with V, D and J genes assigned per IMGT definitions. Clonality was computed as one minus normalized Shannon entropy of productive rearrangement frequencies, ranging from 0 to 1. Public clonotype analysis was restricted to overrepresented clonotypes comprising at least 0.05% of each patient's repertoire. Around 14 repertoires from age-matched healthy donors, obtained from immuneACCESS, served as clonality controls. This is the immuneACCESS table as TCRdb keeps it, with only in-frame sequences that have V and J called. A part of the clones is gone; compared with another copy, unresolved V genes explain less than half, and the rest is unexplained. V and J calls and clone size are copied from that table; D and trimming were computed from the DNA. This sample holds approximately 170,000 clones; more than 70% were observed only once. The top ten hold 3% of the sample.

CDR1 MDHEN and CDR2 SYDVKM are derived from the germline V gene. V is clipped by 7 bases and J by 1 base, and the sequence between their germline boundaries is 16 bases long. From its cysteine to its phenylalanine, the CDR3 spans 15 amino acids. This entry keeps only the CDR3 DNA: 45 bases, framed from base 1. The source was PBMCs, collected at disease progression, from a patient treated with ibrutinib. The source is a human donor with chronic lymphocytic leukemia. The receptor chain draws on TRBV28 and TRBJ2-5; the D gene assignment is ambiguous. The DNA is TGTGCCAGCACCCCCGAGGTTGAGATCCAAGAGACCCAGTACTTC. This translates into CASTPEVEIQETQYF.